The source of this T cell receptor (beta chain) is a study of blood T cell repertoires in COVID-19. Study at large: Nucleic acid was either cDNA or gDNA, and it came from T cells, B-cell-depleted T cells, or PBMCs.

J gave up 4 bases and V 3 bases, and 4 bases lay outside the gene matches. CDR1 MNHNY and CDR2 SVGAGI come from the germline V gene (reference sequence). The CDR3 covers 14 residues. TCRdb's copy holds only in-frame clones and misses some; the assay was immunoSEQ multiplex PCR. The sample records nearly 300,000 clones, roughly 90% being singletons. Individuals drawn from 24 US areas were roughly 18 to 95 years old. This receptor was identified in a woman in her fifties or sixties who had been exposed to COVID-19. V usage is TRBV6-6 and J usage is TRBJ1-2; 8 nucleotides align to TRBD1. The sequenced sample was PBMCs or T cells enriched from blood (not recorded which). The CDR3 DNA follows: TGTGCCAGCAGTTATGAGGACAGGGCCTATGGCTACACCTTC. It codes for CASSYEDRAYGYTF.